One sample yielded the 26 T cell receptor beta chains listed below, sequenced in a study of OX40 agonist ivuxolimab in advanced cancers. TCRdb's table, derived via immunoSEQ multiplex PCR, lists solely in-frame clones and lacks some. The sample consists of approximately 40,000 clones, more than 70% of them appearing once. The input for sequencing was CD4+ or CD8+ T cells sorted from blood, taken in a trial of the OX40 agonist ivuxolimab. Source of these receptors: an adult with an advanced solid tumor such as melanoma, head and neck, liver or kidney cancer.

This chain uses TRBV7-9 with TRBJ1-5; D is possibly TRBD1 (5 bases). The V gene's germline CDR1 is SEHNR and CDR2 FQNEAQ (reference sequence). There are 14 residues in the CDR3. V was shortened by 6 bases and J by 4 bases, with 13 bases between the two germline ends. CDR3 amino acids: CASSPGLGNQPQHF. The CDR3 region has the DNA TGTGCCAGCAGTCCAGGGTTGGGGAATCAGCCCCAGCATTTT.

This clone was seen repeatedly, ten times or more. The chain joins TRBV6-4 to TRBJ2-3, with unresolved D. Trimming removed 5 bases at V and 2 bases at J, with 11 bases between. Germline CDR1 MRHNA, CDR2 SNTAGT. CDR3 size: 14 residues. In DNA form, the CDR3 reads TGTGCCAGCAGTTGGACGCAACCCACAGATACGCAGTATTTT. This translates into CASSWTQPTDTQYF.

This clone was counted a single time. This chain links TRBV4-2 with TRBJ2-7; D is undetermined. The CDR3 has 15 residues. V lost 1 base, J lost 2 bases, and 12 bases lay in between. Germline V gives CDR1 LGHNA, CDR2 YNFKEQ. The CDR3 loop reads CASSQAIFGPYEQYF. The CDR3 DNA sequence: TGTGCCAGCAGCCAAGCGATTTTTGGCCCCTACGAGCAGTACTTC.

This chain connects TRBV28 to TRBJ2-7, with D possibly TRBD1 on 6 matching bases. The CDR3 is made up of 14 amino acids. Per germline, CDR1 MDHEN and CDR2 SYDVKM. V lost 2 bases and J lost 2, with 10 bases in between. CDR3 amino acids: CASSLPGETYEQYF. CDR3 DNA: TGTGCCAGCAGTTTACCAGGGGAAACCTACGAGCAGTACTTC. Together with reference TRBV28 and TRBJ2-7, the CDR3 gives the full variable domain: DVKVTQSSRYLVKRTGEKVFLECVQDMDHENMFWYRQDPGLGLRLIYFSYDVKMKEKGDIPEGYSVSREKKERFSLILESASTNQTSMYLCASSLPGETYEQYFGPGTRLTVT.

The chain employs TRBV14 and TRBJ1-4; maybe TRBD1 (6 bases). There are 15 residues in the CDR3. V lost 2 bases, J lost 4 bases, and 11 bases lay in between. Germline assignment: CDR1 SGHDN and CDR2 FVKESK. The CDR3 coding sequence is TGTGCCAGCAGCCAACCGAACAGGGATAATGAAAAACTGTTTTTT. Protein: CASSQPNRDNEKLFF.

The genes are TRBV7-2 and TRBJ2-5, with D tentatively TRBD2 (7 bases). The CDR3 totals 15 residues. The V gene lost 5 bases and the J gene lost 5 bases, with 18 bases spanning the gap. Per the germline V gene, CDR1 is SGHTA and CDR2 is FQGNSA. In DNA, the CDR3 is TGTGCCAGCAGCCCGCTTGGTGGGGGGGCCGAGACCCAGTACTTC. Translated: CASSPLGGGAETQYF.

The CDR3 DNA is TGTGCCAGCAGTTTACCGGGACCTGAAGCTTTCTTT. Amino acids: CASSLPGPEAFF. The chain couples TRBV11-2 to TRBJ1-1, with D tentatively TRBD1 (5 bases). This CDR3 spans 12 amino acids. The germline V gene encodes CDR1 SGHAT and CDR2 FQNNGV. V lost 6 bases to trimming and J lost 6 bases, with 11 bases between them.

The V gene is TRBV27, the J gene TRBJ2-6; D unclear. The V end was cut by 8 bases, the J end by 6 bases, with 11 bases between. Per the germline V gene, CDR1 is MNHEY and CDR2 is SMNVEV (reference sequence). This CDR3 comprises 13 residues. DNA for the CDR3: TGTGCCAGCCGCGGTCTGCTGGCCAACGTCCTGACTTTC. It is translated as CASRGLLANVLTF. The complete variable domain, with remaining parts taken from reference TRBV27 and TRBJ2-6, reads EAQVTQNPRYLITVTGKKLTVTCSQNMNHEYMSWYRQDPGLGLRQIYYSMNVEVTDKGDVPEGYKVSRKEKRNFPLILESPSPNQTSLYFCASRGLLANVLTFGAGSRLTVL.

This clone was seen more than once but under ten times. V is TRBV2 and J is TRBJ1-1; D is undetermined. The germline V and J ends were trimmed by 11 bases and 1 base, with 11 bases remaining between them. Germline CDR1 reads SNHLY; CDR2 reads FYNNEI. The CDR3 has 12 amino acids. CDR3 nucleotides: TGTGCCGGAAGGGATGGGAACACTGAAGCTTTCTTT. This codes for CAGRDGNTEAFF. The variable domain in full, completed from reference TRBV2 and TRBJ1-1, reads EPEVTQTPSHQVTQMGQEVILRCVPISNHLYFYWYRQILGQKVEFLVSFYNNEISEKSEIFDDQFSVERPDGSNFTLKIRSTKLEDSAMYFCAGRDGNTEAFFGQGTRLTVV.

V and J are TRBV27 and TRBJ1-2; perhaps TRBD1 as D (5 bases). Looked up from germline, CDR1 is MNHEY and CDR2 is SMNVEV (reference sequence). This CDR3 has 14 amino acids. V gave up 2 bases and J gave up 6 bases, with 13 bases separating them. CDR3 sequence reads: CASSLAGTGDGYTF. The CDR3 nucleotides are TGTGCCAGCAGTTTAGCCGGGACGGGCGATGGCTACACCTTC.

The chain carries TRBV5-6 and TRBJ2-1; tentatively, D is TRBD1 (6 bases). This CDR3 contains 15 residues. Trimming pared 3 bases from V and 9 bases from J, leaving 19 bases between. Germline values: CDR1 SGHDT, CDR2 YYEEEE. CDR3 sequence (DNA): TGTGCCAGCAGCTCCCGAGAGGGGGTTTTGGGTGAGCAGTTCTTC. Encoded protein: CASSSREGVLGEQFF.

The rearrangement joins TRBV27 to TRBJ1-2, with D maybe TRBD1 (6 bases). In germline, CDR1 is MNHEY, CDR2 SMNVEV (reference sequence). The CDR3 sequence is 15 residues long. Trimming took 4 bases from V and 5 from J, leaving 17 bases between them. The CDR3 reads CASSSTGSLKYGYTF. For the CDR3, the DNA is TGTGCCAGCAGTTCCACAGGGTCATTGAAATATGGCTACACCTTC.

This chain joins TRBV2 and TRBJ2-7; the match to TRBD1 covers 9 bases. Germline-derived CDR1 and CDR2 are SNHLY and FYNNEI. The J segment lost 4 bases and the V segment lost 4 bases, leaving 8 bases of the junction unmatched. This CDR3 is built from 15 residues. The CDR3 sequence: CASSAPGQGLYEQYF. In DNA form, the CDR3 reads TGTGCCAGCAGTGCACCGGGACAGGGACTTTACGAGCAGTACTTC.

This clone came up once. The chain combines TRBV6-6 with TRBJ1-5, with D possibly being TRBD1 (5 bases). The CDR3 spans 14 residues. CDR1 is MNHNY, CDR2 SVGAGI, per germline (reference sequence). V was clipped by 8 bases and J by 0 bases, with 11 bases between them. The CDR3 nucleotides are TGTGCCAGCGCTAAGGGGTTTAGCAATCAGCCCCAGCATTTT. Its protein is CASAKGFSNQPQHF.

This clone was picked up a small number of times. Other DNA sequences from this sample encode an identical CDR3 as well. The chain is built from TRBV5-6 and TRBJ2-1; D is unresolved. V lost 2 bases and J 5 bases, leaving 8 bases between the germline ends. The CDR3 sequence is 13 residues long. Germline CDR1 is SGHDT and CDR2 is YYEEEE. The CDR3 protein is CASSLGVDNEQFF. CDR3 DNA: TGTGCCAGCAGCTTAGGCGTCGACAATGAGCAGTTCTTC. Full variable domain (outside the CDR3, taken from reference TRBV5-6 and TRBJ2-1): DAGVTQSPTHLIKTRGQQVTLRCSPKSGHDTVSWYQQALGQGPQFIFQYYEEEERQRGNFPDRFSGHQFPNYSSELNVNALLLGDSALYLCASSLGVDNEQFFGPGTRLTVL.

In DNA form, the CDR3 reads TGTGCCAGCAGTTACCGGACGACAGGGGACACTGAAGCTTTCTTT. Its translation: CASSYRTTGDTEAFF. This chain connects TRBV6-5 to TRBJ1-1; TRBD1 matches 8 bases. Germline loops: CDR1 MNHEY, CDR2 SVGAGI. This CDR3 has 15 residues. With 2 bases clipped from V and 3 bases from J, the junction kept 5 bases outside the gene matches.

This clone was detected once. The rearrangement joins TRBV6-5 to TRBJ1-2; possible D gene TRBD1, 6 bases. The length of the CDR3 is 14 residues. Germline CDR1 MNHEY, CDR2 SVGAGI. The V and J ends lost 2 bases and 4 bases respectively, with 11 bases between them. The CDR3 protein is CASSYGGQSYGYTF. CDR3 DNA: TGTGCCAGCAGTTACGGGGGGCAGAGCTATGGCTACACCTTC.

The chain couples TRBV5-1 to TRBJ2-1; 8 nucleotides align to TRBD1. The CDR3 runs 16 residues. The J segment lost 7 bases and the V segment lost 6 bases, leaving 15 bases of the junction unmatched. Germline V CDR1 and CDR2: SGHRS, YFSETQ. The CDR3 loop reads CASTPPSRGLMNEQFF. CDR3 nucleotides: TGCGCCAGCACCCCTCCCTCCAGGGGGCTCATGAATGAGCAGTTCTTC.

Only one count was recorded for this clone. This probably arose from a read error, given a far larger clone one base away. The identical CDR3 is also encoded by other nucleotide sequences in the sample. The V gene is TRBV5-1, the J gene TRBJ1-4, with D unclear. Germline lookup yields CDR1 SGHRS and CDR2 YFSETQ. Trimming took 0 bases from V and 5 from J, leaving 5 bases between them. The CDR3 runs 13 residues. CDR3 bases: TGCGCCAGCAGCTTGGTTTTAAATGAAAAACTGTTTTTT. Its translation is CASSLVLNEKLFF.

The chain carries TRBV27 and TRBJ2-7; TRBD2 might be the D (6 bases). The CDR3 is made up of 13 amino acids. Trimming pared 5 bases from V and 3 bases from J, leaving 11 bases between. Germline CDR1 is MNHEY and CDR2 is SMNVEV (reference sequence). The DNA of the CDR3 is TGTGCCAGCAGTCACGGGACTCTCTACGAGCAGTACTTC. It is translated as CASSHGTLYEQYF.

The CDR3 is CASSSPGAVSGELFF. As DNA, the CDR3 is TGTGCCAGCAGCTCGCCGGGGGCGGTTTCCGGGGAGCTGTTTTTT. The rearrangement joins TRBV7-9 to TRBJ2-2, with D possibly called TRBD1 or TRBD2 (6 bases each). From germline, CDR1 is SEHNR and CDR2 FQNEAQ (reference sequence). Trimming pared 4 bases from V and 6 bases from J, leaving 15 bases between. This CDR3 has 15 amino acids.

This clone was seen once. V and J are TRBV5-8 and TRBJ1-1; D unresolved. The CDR3 is made up of 14 amino acids. With 4 bases removed from V and 1 base from J, the gap between germline ends came to 11 bases. Germline V CDR1 and CDR2: SGHTS, YDEGEE. The DNA of the CDR3 is TGTGCCAGCAGCACCAGGACCCCGAACACTGAAGCTTTCTTT. Translating it yields CASSTRTPNTEAFF.

J is TRBJ2-2 and V is TRBV10-3, with D perhaps matching TRBD1 (6 bases). The CDR3 sequence is 15 residues long. V was cut by 3 bases and J by 6 bases, with 14 bases left in between. Germline CDR1 reads ENHRY; CDR2 reads SYGVKD. The DNA for the CDR3 is TGTGCCATCAGTGACCCACAGGGAAACCCCGGGGAGCTGTTTTTT. Amino acids: CAISDPQGNPGELFF.

V and J are TRBV28 and TRBJ1-1, with D possibly TRBD1 on 5 matching bases. The CDR3 covers 14 residues. Per the germline V gene, CDR1 is MDHEN and CDR2 is SYDVKM. Trimming removed 5 bases from V and 1 base from J, with 11 bases in between. The CDR3 bases are TGTGCCAGCAGTCTCCCGACAGCGAACACTGAAGCTTTCTTT. It translates to CASSLPTANTEAFF.

The gene calls are TRBV6-5 and TRBJ1-1; maybe TRBD1 (6 bases). Germline lookup yields CDR1 MNHEY and CDR2 SVGAGI. Trimming removed 0 bases at V and 3 bases at J, with 14 bases between. The CDR3 totals 16 residues. In nucleotides, the CDR3 is TGTGCCAGCAGTTACTCGGGGGACACCTTGGACACTGAAGCTTTCTTT. This gives the protein CASSYSGDTLDTEAFF.

V gene TRBV2 combines with J gene TRBJ2-3; 8 bases align to TRBD1. Germline-derived CDR1 and CDR2 are SNHLY and FYNNEI. Germline trimming cut 3 bases from V and 0 bases from J; bases unmatched to any gene: 5. The CDR3 is made up of 16 amino acids. CDR3 protein: CASSETGARSTDTQYF. In DNA, the CDR3 is TGTGCCAGCAGTGAGACAGGGGCGCGGAGCACAGATACGCAGTATTTT.